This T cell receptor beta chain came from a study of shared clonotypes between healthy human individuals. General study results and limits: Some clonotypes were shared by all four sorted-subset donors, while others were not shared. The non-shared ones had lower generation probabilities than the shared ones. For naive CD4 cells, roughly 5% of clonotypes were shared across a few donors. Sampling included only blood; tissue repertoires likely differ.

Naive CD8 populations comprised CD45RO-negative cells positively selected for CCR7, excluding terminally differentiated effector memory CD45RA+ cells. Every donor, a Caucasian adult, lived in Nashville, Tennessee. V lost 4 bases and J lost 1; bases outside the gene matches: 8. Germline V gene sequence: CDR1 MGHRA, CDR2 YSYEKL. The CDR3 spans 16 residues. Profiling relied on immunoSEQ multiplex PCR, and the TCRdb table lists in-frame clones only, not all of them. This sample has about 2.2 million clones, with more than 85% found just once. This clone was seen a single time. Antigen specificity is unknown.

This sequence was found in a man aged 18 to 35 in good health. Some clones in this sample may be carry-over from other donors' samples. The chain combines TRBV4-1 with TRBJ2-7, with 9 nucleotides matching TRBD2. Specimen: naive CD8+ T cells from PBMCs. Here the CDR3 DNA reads TGCGCCAGCAGCCGCATAGCGGGAGCGGAATCCTACGAGCAGTACTTC. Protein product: CASSRIAGAESYEQYF.